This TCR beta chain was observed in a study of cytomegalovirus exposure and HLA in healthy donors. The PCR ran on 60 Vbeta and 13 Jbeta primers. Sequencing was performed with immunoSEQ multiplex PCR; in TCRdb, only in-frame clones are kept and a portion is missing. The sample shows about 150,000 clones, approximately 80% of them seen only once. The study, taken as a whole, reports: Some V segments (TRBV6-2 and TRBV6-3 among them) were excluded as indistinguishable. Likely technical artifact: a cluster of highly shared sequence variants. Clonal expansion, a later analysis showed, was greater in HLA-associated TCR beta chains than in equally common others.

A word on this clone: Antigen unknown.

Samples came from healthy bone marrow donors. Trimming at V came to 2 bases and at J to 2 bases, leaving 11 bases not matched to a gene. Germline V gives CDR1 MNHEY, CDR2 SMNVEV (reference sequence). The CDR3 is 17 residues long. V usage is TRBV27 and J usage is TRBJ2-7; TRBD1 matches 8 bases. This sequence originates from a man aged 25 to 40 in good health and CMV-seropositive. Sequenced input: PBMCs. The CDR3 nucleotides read TGTGCCAGCAGTTTAATGGGACAGGTGAACCAGACCTACGAGCAGTACTTC. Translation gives CASSLMGQVNQTYEQYF.